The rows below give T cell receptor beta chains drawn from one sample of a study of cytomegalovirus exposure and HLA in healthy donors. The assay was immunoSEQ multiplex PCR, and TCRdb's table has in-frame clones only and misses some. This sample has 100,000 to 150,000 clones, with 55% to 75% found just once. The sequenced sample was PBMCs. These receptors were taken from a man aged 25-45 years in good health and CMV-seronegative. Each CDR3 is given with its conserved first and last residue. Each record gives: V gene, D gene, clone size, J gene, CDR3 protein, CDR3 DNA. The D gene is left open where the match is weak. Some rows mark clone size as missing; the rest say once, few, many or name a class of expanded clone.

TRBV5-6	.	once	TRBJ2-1	CASSFGRVSYNEQFF	TGTGCCAGCAGCTTTGGCAGGGTGTCCTACAATGAGCAGTTCTTC
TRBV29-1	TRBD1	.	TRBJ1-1	CSVSGQGTEAFF	TGCAGCGTTTCGGGACAGGGGACTGAAGCTTTCTTT
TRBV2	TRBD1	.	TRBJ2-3	CASSGDRDWSDTQYF	TGTGCCAGCAGTGGGGACAGGGATTGGTCAGATACGCAGTATTTT
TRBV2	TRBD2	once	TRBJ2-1	CASRTRPGGGKNEQFF	TGTGCCAGCAGGACGAGGCCCGGGGGGGGCAAGAATGAGCAGTTCTTC
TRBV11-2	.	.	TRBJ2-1	CASSTGSEQFF	TGTGCCAGCAGTACAGGGAGTGAGCAGTTCTTC
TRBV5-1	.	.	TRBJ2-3	CASSEGGISTDTQYF	TGCGCCAGCAGCGAGGGGGGGATTAGCACAGATACGCAGTATTTT
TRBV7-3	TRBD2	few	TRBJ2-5	CASSMIAGGQETQYF	TGTGCCAGCAGCATGATAGCGGGGGGGCAAGAGACCCAGTACTTC
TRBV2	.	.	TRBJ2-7	CASSSGLTEEQYF	TGTGCCAGCAGTTCGGGACTTACGGAAGAGCAGTACTTC
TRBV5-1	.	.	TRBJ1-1	CASSLFSGPEAFF	TGCGCCAGCAGCTTGTTTTCAGGGCCTGAAGCTTTCTTT
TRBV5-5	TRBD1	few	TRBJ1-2	CASSLITGGGDGYTF	TGTGCCAGCAGCTTGATTACAGGGGGCGGAGATGGCTACACCTTC
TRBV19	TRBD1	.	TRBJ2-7	CASMGDRGPYEQYF	TGTGCCAGTATGGGGGACAGGGGCCCCTACGAGCAGTACTTC
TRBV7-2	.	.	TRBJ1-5	CASSLALGQHQPQHF	TGTGCCAGCAGCCTGGCTCTCGGACAGCATCAGCCCCAGCATTTT
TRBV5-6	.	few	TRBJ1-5	CASSSTGTGSRTNQPQHF	TGTGCCAGCAGCTCCACGGGTACAGGGAGCCGTACCAATCAGCCCCAGCATTTT
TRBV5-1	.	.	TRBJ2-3	CASSFRESTDTQYF	TGCGCCAGCAGCTTCAGGGAAAGCACAGATACGCAGTATTTT
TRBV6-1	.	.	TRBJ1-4	CASSVDLLREKLFF	TGTGCCAGCAGTGTCGATCTCCTTCGGGAAAAACTGTTTTTT
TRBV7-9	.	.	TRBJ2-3	CASSQGGGRTDTQYF	TGTGCCAGCAGTCAAGGGGGGGGGCGCACAGATACGCAGTATTTT
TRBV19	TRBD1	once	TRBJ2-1	CASGDRGLEDEQFF	TGTGCCAGTGGAGACAGGGGGCTCGAAGATGAGCAGTTCTTC
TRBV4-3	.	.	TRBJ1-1	CASSQDFRGTEAFF	.
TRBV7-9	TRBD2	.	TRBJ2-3	CASSLPRGLAGRTDTQYF	TGTGCCAGCAGCTTACCGCGAGGACTAGCGGGACGCACAGATACGCAGTATTTT
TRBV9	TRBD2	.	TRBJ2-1	CASSVAGGGAYNEQFF	TGTGCCAGCAGCGTAGCAGGCGGGGGGGCCTACAATGAGCAGTTCTTC
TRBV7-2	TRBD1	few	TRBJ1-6	CASSTETGWSPLHF	TGTGCCAGCAGCACAGAGACAGGGTGGTCACCCCTCCACTTT
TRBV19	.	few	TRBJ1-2	CASSLNREDSVNYGYTF	TGTGCCAGTAGTCTCAACAGAGAGGACAGTGTTAACTATGGCTACACCTTC
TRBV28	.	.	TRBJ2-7	CASSLRAGEQYF	TGTGCCAGCAGTTTACGGGCGGGCGAGCAGTACTTC
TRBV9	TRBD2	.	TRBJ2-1	CASSPGGNEQFF	TGTGCCAGCAGCCCGGGAGGTAATGAGCAGTTCTTC
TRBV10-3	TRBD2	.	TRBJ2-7	CAISRTSGPYEQYF	TGTGCCATCAGCCGGACTAGCGGACCCTACGAGCAGTACTTC
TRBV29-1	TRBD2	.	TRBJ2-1	CSVEGLAGLPRSYNEQFF	TGCAGCGTTGAGGGACTAGCGGGGTTGCCCCGCTCCTACAATGAGCAGTTCTTC
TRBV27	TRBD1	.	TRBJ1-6	CASSVDRGPPLHF	TGTGCCAGCAGTGTGGACAGGGGACCACCCCTCCACTTT
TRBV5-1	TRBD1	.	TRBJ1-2	CASSLEGGLGGYTF	TGCGCCAGCAGCTTGGAAGGGGGCCTGGGCGGCTACACCTTC
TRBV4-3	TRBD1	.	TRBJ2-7	CASSQERQGFHEQYF	TGCGCCAGCAGCCAAGAAAGACAGGGGTTCCACGAGCAGTACTTC
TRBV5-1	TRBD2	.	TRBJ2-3	CASSLAGGGAETDTQYF	TGCGCCAGCAGCTTGGCCGGCGGGGGGGCCGAAACAGATACGCAGTATTTT
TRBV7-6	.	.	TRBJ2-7	CASSLGGDSAYEQYF	TGTGCCAGCAGCTTAGGGGGGGATTCGGCCTACGAGCAGTACTTC
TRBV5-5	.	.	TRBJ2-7	CASSLPYSEAYEQYF	TGTGCCAGCAGCTTGCCTTATTCGGAGGCCTACGAGCAGTACTTC
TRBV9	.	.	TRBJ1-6	CASSPRAAEYNSPLHF	TGTGCCAGCAGCCCGAGGGCGGCAGAGTATAATTCACCCCTCCACTTT
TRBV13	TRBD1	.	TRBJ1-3	CASSLLQGRSGNTIYF	TGTGCCAGCAGCCTACTACAGGGGCGCTCTGGAAACACCATATATTTT
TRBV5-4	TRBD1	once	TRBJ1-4	CASSGRGYEGQGSHEKLFF	TGTGCCAGCAGCGGGCGAGGTTATGAAGGACAGGGATCTCATGAAAAACTGTTTTTT
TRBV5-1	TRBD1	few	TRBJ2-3	CASSFDQDRGTDTQYF	TGCGCCAGCAGCTTTGATCAGGACAGGGGGACAGATACGCAGTATTTT
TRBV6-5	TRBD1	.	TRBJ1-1	CASSYSPGGYSEAFF	TGTGCCAGCAGTTACTCCCCAGGGGGCTATTCTGAAGCTTTCTTT
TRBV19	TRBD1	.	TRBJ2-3	CASRPDRGADTQYF	TGTGCCAGTAGACCGGACAGGGGGGCAGATACGCAGTATTTT
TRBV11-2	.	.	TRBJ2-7	CASTLLGQGQF	TGTGCCAGCACGCTGCTGGGACAAGGACAATTC
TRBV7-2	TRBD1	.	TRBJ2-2	CASRRRRDRDSGELFF	TGTGCCAGCAGACGCCGCCGGGACAGGGATTCCGGGGAGCTGTTTTTT
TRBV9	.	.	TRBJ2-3	CASSAGQFWESTDTQYF	TGTGCCAGCAGCGCTGGACAGTTCTGGGAAAGCACAGATACGCAGTATTTT
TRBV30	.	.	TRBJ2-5	CAAGQETQYF	TGTGCCGCCGGGCAAGAGACCCAGTACTTC
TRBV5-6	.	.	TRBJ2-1	CASSLQGKSPYNEQFF	TGTGCCAGCAGCTTGCAGGGAAAGTCACCATACAATGAGCAGTTCTTC
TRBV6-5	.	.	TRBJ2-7	CASRTNYEQYF	TGTGCCAGCAGAACCAACTACGAGCAGTACTTC
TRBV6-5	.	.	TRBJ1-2	CASSDPTTGKYGYTF	TGTGCCAGCAGCGACCCAACGACAGGAAAATATGGCTACACCTTC
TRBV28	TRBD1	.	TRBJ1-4	CASSSTGGSNEKLFF	TGTGCCAGCAGTTCGACAGGGGGCTCTAATGAAAAACTGTTTTTT